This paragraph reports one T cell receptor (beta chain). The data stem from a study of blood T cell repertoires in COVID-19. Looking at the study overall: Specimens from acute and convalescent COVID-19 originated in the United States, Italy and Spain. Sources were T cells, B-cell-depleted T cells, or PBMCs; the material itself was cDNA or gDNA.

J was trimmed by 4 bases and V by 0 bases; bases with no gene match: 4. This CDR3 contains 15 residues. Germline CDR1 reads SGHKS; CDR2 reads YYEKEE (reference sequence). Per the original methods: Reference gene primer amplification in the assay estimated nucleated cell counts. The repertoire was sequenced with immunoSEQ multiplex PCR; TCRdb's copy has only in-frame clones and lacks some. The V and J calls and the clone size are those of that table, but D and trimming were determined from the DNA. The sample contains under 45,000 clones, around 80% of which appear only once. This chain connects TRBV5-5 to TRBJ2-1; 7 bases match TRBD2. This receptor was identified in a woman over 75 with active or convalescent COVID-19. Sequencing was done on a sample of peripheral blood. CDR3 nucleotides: TGTGCCAGCAGCTTGGCCATGGGGGGGTACAATGAGCAGTTCTTC. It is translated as CASSLAMGGYNEQFF.